This T cell receptor (beta chain) derives from a study of blood T cell repertoires in COVID-19. Study background: The study drew acute and convalescent COVID-19 samples from the United States, Italy and Spain. The analysed material was cDNA or gDNA that came from T cells, B-cell-depleted T cells, or PBMCs.

Methods used by the authors: The assay estimated nucleated cells by amplifying reference gene primers. Only in-frame clones appear in the TCRdb table, and some are missing; sequencing was by immunoSEQ multiplex PCR. V, J and clone size reflect that table, while D and trimming were determined from the DNA. Of some 150,000 clones detected, about 79% appear once; the ten largest clones hold almost 10%. In its sample, this clone was seen once. The sequencing input was peripheral blood. The sequence was obtained from a woman aged 45 to 65 with acute or convalescent COVID-19.

The CDR3 reads CASSPLQAQGPDGNTIYF. The CDR3 DNA follows: TGTGCCAGCTCACCACTCCAGGCCCAGGGGCCTGATGGAAACACCATATATTTT. J is TRBJ1-3 and V is TRBV18; tentatively, D is TRBD1 (6 bases). The CDR3 length is 18 residues. Germline V gene data show CDR1 as KGHSH and CDR2 as LQKENI. V lost 1 base and J 3 bases, leaving 19 bases between the germline ends.